This is a list of T cell receptor beta chains from one sample in a study of CD8+CD57+ T cells in acquired aplastic anemia. TCRdb reprocessed the reads with MiXCR, giving one entry per CDR3 protein. The sample consists of about 180,000 distinct CDR3 sequences, less than 55% of them appearing once. Sequencing was done on a sample of sorted CD4+, CD8+, or CD8+CD57+ T cells (not recorded which) from PBMCs. These receptors were obtained from a human donor in good health. CDR3s include the opening cysteine and the closing phenylalanine or tryptophan. The D gene is left open where the match is weak. Not all rows give a size; the values are once, few, many and, for expanded clones, a class.

v_gene	d_gene	abundance	j_gene	CDR3nt	CDR3aa
TRBV7-2	.	many	TRBJ2-1	TGTGCCAGCAGCAAAACAGGTCAAAGGTCCTACAATGAGCAGTTCTTC	CASSKTGQRSYNEQFF
TRBV20-1	TRBD2	many	TRBJ2-1	TGCAGTGCAGCCCCGGGACTAGCGGAACTGAGCTCCTACAATGAGCAGTTCTTC	CSAAPGLAELSSYNEQFF
TRBV10-3	.	.	TRBJ2-1	TGTGCCATCAGTGAGGGGGCTCGGGGCGATGAGCAGTTCTTC	CAISEGARGDEQFF
TRBV10-3	TRBD2	few	TRBJ2-7	TGTGCCATCAGCCCGGGGGGGGTCAGCTACGAGCAGTACTTC	CAISPGGVSYEQYF
TRBV5-1	.	.	TRBJ1-1	TGCGCCAGCAGGCAGACGGGGAGAGAGACTGAAGCTTTCTTT	CASRQTGRETEAFF
TRBV6-1	TRBD1	many	TRBJ1-1	TGTGCCAGCAGGAAACAGGGGATGGGCACTGAAGCTTTCTTT	CASRKQGMGTEAFF
TRBV6-5	.	.	TRBJ2-7	TGTGCCAGCAGTTACGACTGGGGTCCCCACGAGCAGTACTTC	CASSYDWGPHEQYF
TRBV12-3/TRBV12-4	.	.	TRBJ2-7	TGTGCCAGCAGTTTACTCAATAGCGAGCGCGAGCAGTACTTC	CASSLLNSEREQYF
TRBV15	TRBD2	.	TRBJ2-1	TGTGCCACCAGCGGTCCGGGACTAGCCATCAGTGAGCAGCTCTTC	CATSGPGLAISEQLF
TRBV20-1	.	.	TRBJ1-1	TGCAGTGCCAAACAGGGGAACACTGAAGCTTTCTTT	CSAKQGNTEAFF
TRBV9	TRBD2	many	TRBJ2-2	TGTGCCAGCAGCCCGAGCACTAGCGGGATCGGGGAGCTGTTTTTT	CASSPSTSGIGELFF
TRBV5-1	TRBD1	.	TRBJ1-1	TGCGCCAGCAGCCTCCTACCGGGACAGGGGGCGAAGAACGCTGAAGCTTTCTTT	CASSLLPGQGAKNAEAFF
TRBV2	.	once	TRBJ2-2	TGTGCCAGCAGTGTTCAACAGAACACCGGGGAGCTGTTTTTT	CASSVQQNTGELFF
TRBV29-1	.	.	TRBJ2-5	TGCAGCGTTGAAATCGAAACTGCCAGGAACTTC	CSVEIETARNF
TRBV6-2/TRBV6-3	.	many	TRBJ1-1	TGTGCCAGCAGCCTACGTTCCGGTGAAGCTTTCTTT	CASSLRSGEAFF
TRBV12-3/TRBV12-4	.	.	TRBJ1-3	TGTGCCAGCAGTTTACGCCCCCCGCGCATCTCGGGGAGTGGTGGAAACACCATATATTTT	CASSLRPPRISGSGGNTIYF
TRBV14	TRBD2	.	TRBJ2-7	TGTGCCAGCAGCCAAGCAACTAGCGGTTACGAGCAGTACTTC	CASSQATSGYEQYF
TRBV9	TRBD2	.	TRBJ2-3	TGTGCCAGCAGCGTAAGTGGCGGGAGTAGCACAGATACGCAGTATTTT	CASSVSGGSSTDTQYF
TRBV7-6	TRBD1	.	TRBJ2-6	TGTGCCAGCAAAGACAGGGGCACCAACGTCCTGACTTTC	CASKDRGTNVLTF
TRBV20-1	.	few	TRBJ2-5	TGCAGTGCGACACCCCTAGCGCGAGAGACCCAGTACTTC	CSATPLARETQYF
TRBV6-1	.	.	TRBJ1-3	TGTGCCATTTCCTACTCTGGAAACACCATATATTTT	CAISYSGNTIYF
TRBV11-2	TRBD2	.	TRBJ2-3	TGTGCCAGCAGCTTAGAAGGGACTACAGGAGGGATGGATACGCAGTATTTT	CASSLEGTTGGMDTQYF
TRBV25-1	TRBD2	.	TRBJ2-3	TGTGCCAGCAGTTTATTAGCGGGAGGGAGGGATACGCAGTATTTT	CASSLLAGGRDTQYF
TRBV7-2	TRBD2	.	TRBJ2-7	TGTGCCAGCAGCTTAGGTAGCGGGGGGGCACGTGAGCAGTACTTC	CASSLGSGGAREQYF
TRBV3-1	.	.	TRBJ2-5	TGTGCCAGCAGCCAAGAGGGTCAGGCGCCCTCGATGGAGACCCAGTACTTC	CASSQEGQAPSMETQYF
TRBV7-6	.	.	TRBJ2-7	TGTGCCAGCAGCTCCTTCCGGCAGTCCTACGAGCAGTACTTC	CASSSFRQSYEQYF
TRBV25-1	TRBD1	.	TRBJ2-5	TGTGCCAGCAGTGCGATAGACAGGGGAGAGACCCAGTACTTC	CASSAIDRGETQYF
TRBV10-2	.	.	TRBJ2-3	TGCGCCAGCAGCGGTATTGCGGGAACAGATACGCAGTATTTT	CASSGIAGTDTQYF
TRBV10-3	.	.	TRBJ2-1	TGTGCCATCCTGACGGGAAGGGGTGAGCAGTTCTTC	CAILTGRGEQFF
TRBV7-2	.	many	TRBJ1-1	TGTGCCAGCAGCTTGAGTGAGGGTATGAACACTGAAGCTTTCTTT	CASSLSEGMNTEAFF
TRBV24-1	TRBD1	few	TRBJ1-2	TGTGCCACCAGTGATTCTCCGGGACAGGGTAGCTATGGCTACACCTTC	CATSDSPGQGSYGYTF
TRBV5-6	.	.	TRBJ1-2	TGTGCCAGCAGCCAGGGGACGGCGTATGGCTACACCTTC	CASSQGTAYGYTF
TRBV29-1	.	.	TRBJ2-2	TGCAGCTCGACAAAGGGAGACACCGGGGAGCTGTTTTTT	CSSTKGDTGELFF
TRBV29-1	.	few	TRBJ2-7	TGCAGCGTTACGACCTACGAGCAGTACTTC	CSVTTYEQYF
TRBV7-6	TRBD2	few	TRBJ2-1	TGTGCCAGCAGCTTCCTAGCGGGAGTCAATGAGCAGTTCTTC	CASSFLAGVNEQFF
TRBV2	.	.	TRBJ2-5	TGTGCCAGCACCCGATCGTTTCGAGAGACCCAGTACTTC	CASTRSFRETQYF
TRBV11-2	TRBD1	many	TRBJ1-2	TGTGCCAGCAGCTTAGATGGGACAGGGGGCTTTGGCTATGGCTACACCTTC	CASSLDGTGGFGYGYTF
TRBV30	TRBD2	few	TRBJ2-3	TGTGCCTGGACCCAAAGCGGGAGGGCCGGTACGCAGTATTTT	CAWTQSGRAGTQYF
TRBV25-1	.	.	TRBJ2-1	TGTGCCAGCAGTGAACTTTACAGATACAATGAGCAGTTCTTC	CASSELYRYNEQFF